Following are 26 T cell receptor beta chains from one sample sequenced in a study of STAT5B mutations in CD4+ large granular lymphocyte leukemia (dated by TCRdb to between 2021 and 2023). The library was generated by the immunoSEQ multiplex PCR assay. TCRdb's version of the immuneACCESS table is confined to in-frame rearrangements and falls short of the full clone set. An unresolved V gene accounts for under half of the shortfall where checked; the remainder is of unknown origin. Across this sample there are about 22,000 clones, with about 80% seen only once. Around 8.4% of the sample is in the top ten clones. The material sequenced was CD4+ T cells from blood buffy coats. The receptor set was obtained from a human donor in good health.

The chain's CDR3 is CASSRRDNKNYEQYF. CDR3 DNA: TGTGCCAGCAGCCGACGGGACAATAAGAACTACGAGCAGTACTTC. The rearrangement uses TRBV6-6 and TRBJ2-7; D is perhaps TRBD1 (6 bases). This CDR3 has 15 residues. V was shortened by 6 bases and J by 3 bases, with 18 bases between the two germline ends. The germline V gene encodes CDR1 MNHNY and CDR2 SVGAGI (reference sequence).

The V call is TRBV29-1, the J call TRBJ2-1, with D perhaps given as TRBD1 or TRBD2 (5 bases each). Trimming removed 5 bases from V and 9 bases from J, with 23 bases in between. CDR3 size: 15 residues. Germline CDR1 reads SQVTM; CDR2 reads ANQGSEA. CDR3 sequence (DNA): TGCAGCGTTCAGATTGGGACCTCCTCTTCGGGTGAGCAGTTCTTC. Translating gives CSVQIGTSSSGEQFF.

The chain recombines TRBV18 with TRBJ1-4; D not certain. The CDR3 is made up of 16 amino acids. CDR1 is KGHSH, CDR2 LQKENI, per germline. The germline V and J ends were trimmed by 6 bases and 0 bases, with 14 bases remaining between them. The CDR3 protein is CASSREYGATNEKLFF. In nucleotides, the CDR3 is TGTGCCAGCTCTCGAGAGTATGGGGCAACTAATGAAAAACTGTTTTTT.

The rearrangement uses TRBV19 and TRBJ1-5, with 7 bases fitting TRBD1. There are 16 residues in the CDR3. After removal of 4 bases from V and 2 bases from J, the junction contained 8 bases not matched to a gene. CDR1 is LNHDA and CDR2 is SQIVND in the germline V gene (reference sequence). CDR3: CASSTPNQGGNQPQHF. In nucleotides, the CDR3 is TGTGCCAGTAGTACCCCGAACCAGGGGGGCAATCAGCCCCAGCATTTT.

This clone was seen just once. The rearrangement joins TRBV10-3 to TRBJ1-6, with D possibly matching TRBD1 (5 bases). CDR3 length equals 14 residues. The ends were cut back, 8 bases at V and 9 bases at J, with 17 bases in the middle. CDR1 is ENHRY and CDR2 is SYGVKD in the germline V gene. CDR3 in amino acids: CAIRGQTFGSPLHF. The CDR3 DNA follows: TGTGCCATCCGAGGACAAACGTTTGGTTCACCCCTCCACTTT.

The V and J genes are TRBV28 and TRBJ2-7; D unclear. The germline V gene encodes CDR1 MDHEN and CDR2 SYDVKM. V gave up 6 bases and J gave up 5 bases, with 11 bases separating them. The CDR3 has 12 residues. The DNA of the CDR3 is TGTGCCAGCAGCTCTATGGGCCACGAGCAGTACTTC. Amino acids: CASSSMGHEQYF.

CDR3 DNA: TGTGCCGCTGAGAACAGGGGGCGGAATGAGCAGTTCTTC. This encodes CAAENRGRNEQFF. This rearrangement joins TRBV27 to TRBJ2-1, with 9 bases that match TRBD1. The CDR3 extends over 13 amino acids. With V trimmed by 11 bases and J by 7 bases, 9 bases remained unmatched. CDR1 and CDR2 (germline): MNHEY, SMNVEV (reference sequence).

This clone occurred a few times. CDR3 residues: CASQFGEKLFF. In DNA form, the CDR3 reads TGTGCCAGTCAGTTTGGTGAAAAACTGTTTTTT. The chain carries TRBV2 and TRBJ1-4; no firm D call. CDR3 length equals 11 residues. CDR1 SNHLY and CDR2 FYNNEI come from the germline V gene. V dropped 9 bases and J dropped 7 bases, with 9 bases sitting between them.

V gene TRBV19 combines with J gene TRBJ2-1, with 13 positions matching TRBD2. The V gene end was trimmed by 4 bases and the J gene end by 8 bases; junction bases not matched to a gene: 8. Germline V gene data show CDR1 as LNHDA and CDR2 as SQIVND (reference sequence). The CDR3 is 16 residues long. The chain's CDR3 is CASSKQGLAGFHEQFF. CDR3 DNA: TGTGCCAGTAGTAAGCAGGGACTAGCGGGATTCCATGAGCAGTTCTTC.

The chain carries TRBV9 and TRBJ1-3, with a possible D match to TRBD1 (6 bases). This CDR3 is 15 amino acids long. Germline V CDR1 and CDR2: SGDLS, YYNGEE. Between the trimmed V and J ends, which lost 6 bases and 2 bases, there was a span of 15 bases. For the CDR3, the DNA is TGTGCCAGCAACCCTCGAGGGGGAACTGGAAACACCATATATTTT. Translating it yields CASNPRGGTGNTIYF.

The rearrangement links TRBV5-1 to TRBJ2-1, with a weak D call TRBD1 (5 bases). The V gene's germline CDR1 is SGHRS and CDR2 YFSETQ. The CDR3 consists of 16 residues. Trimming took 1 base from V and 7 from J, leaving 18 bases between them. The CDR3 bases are TGCGCCAGCAGCTTGAGGGGTGCTAGTTCAGGAAATGAGCAGTTCTTC. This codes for CASSLRGASSGNEQFF. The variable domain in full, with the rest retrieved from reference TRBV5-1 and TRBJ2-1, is KAGVTQTPRYLIKTRGQQVTLSCSPISGHRSVSWYQQTPGQGLQFLFEYFSETQRNKGNFPGRFSGRQFSNSRSEMNVSTLELGDSALYLCASSLRGASSGNEQFFGPGTRLTVL.

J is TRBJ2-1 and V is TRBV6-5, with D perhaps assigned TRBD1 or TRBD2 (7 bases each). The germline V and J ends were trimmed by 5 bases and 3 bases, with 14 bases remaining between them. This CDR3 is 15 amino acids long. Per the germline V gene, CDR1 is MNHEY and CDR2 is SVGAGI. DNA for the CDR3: TGTGCCAGCAGTACCCCAGGGGGGGTCTACAATGAGCAGTTCTTC. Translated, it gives CASSTPGGVYNEQFF.

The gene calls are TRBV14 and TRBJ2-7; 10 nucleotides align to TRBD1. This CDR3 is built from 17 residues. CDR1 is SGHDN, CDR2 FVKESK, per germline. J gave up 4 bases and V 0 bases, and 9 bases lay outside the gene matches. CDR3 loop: CASSQDFDRGRRYEQYF. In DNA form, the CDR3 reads TGTGCCAGCAGCCAAGATTTTGACAGGGGGCGCAGGTACGAGCAGTACTTC.

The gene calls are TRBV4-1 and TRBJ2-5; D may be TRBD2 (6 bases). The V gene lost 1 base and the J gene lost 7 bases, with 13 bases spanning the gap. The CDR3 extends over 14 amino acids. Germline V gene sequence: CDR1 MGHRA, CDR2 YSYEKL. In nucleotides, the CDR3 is TGCGCCAGCAGCCAAGTCGGGCGGGGTGGGACCCAGTACTTC. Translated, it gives CASSQVGRGGTQYF.

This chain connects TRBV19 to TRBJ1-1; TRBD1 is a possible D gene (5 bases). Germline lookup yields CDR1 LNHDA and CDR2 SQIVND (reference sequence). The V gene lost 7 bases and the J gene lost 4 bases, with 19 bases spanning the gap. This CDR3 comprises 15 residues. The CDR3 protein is CASNRLAGSGTEAFF. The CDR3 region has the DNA TGTGCCAGTAATCGACTCGCAGGGTCGGGCACTGAAGCTTTCTTT. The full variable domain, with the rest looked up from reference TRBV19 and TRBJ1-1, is DGGITQSPKYLFRKEGQNVTLSCEQNLNHDAMYWYRQDPGQGLRLIYYSQIVNDFQKGDIAEGYSVSREKKESFPLTVTSAQKNPTAFYLCASNRLAGSGTEAFFGQGTRLTVV.

The CDR3 sequence is CASSQGLIYEQYF. The DNA of the CDR3 is TGTGCCAGCAGCCAAGGCCTTATCTACGAGCAGTACTTC. The chain links TRBV14 to TRBJ2-7, with D uncertain. This CDR3 region has 13 residues. Germline CDR1 SGHDN, CDR2 FVKESK. V gave up 1 base and J gave up 3 bases, with 7 bases separating them. Using reference TRBV14 and TRBJ2-7 for the parts outside the CDR3, the full variable domain is EAGVTQFPSHSVIEKGQTVTLRCDPISGHDNLYWYRRVMGKEIKFLLHFVKESKQDESGMPNNRFLAERTGGTYSTLKVQPAELEDSGVYFCASSQGLIYEQYFGPGTRLTVT.

This chain's CDR3 is CASSIGGVEHEQFF. In nucleotides, the CDR3 is TGTGCCAGTAGTATTGGGGGGGTGGAACATGAGCAGTTCTTC. The rearrangement links TRBV19 to TRBJ2-1; the match to TRBD2 covers 7 bases. The CDR3 runs to 14 residues. CDR1 and CDR2 (germline): LNHDA, SQIVND (reference sequence). Trimming cost V 3 bases and J 8 bases; bases outside gene matches: 7.

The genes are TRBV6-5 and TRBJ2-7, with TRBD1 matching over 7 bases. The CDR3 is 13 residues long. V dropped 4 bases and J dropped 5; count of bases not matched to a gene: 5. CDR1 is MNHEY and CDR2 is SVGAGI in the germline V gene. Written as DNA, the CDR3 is TGTGCCAGCAGTTCCCGACAGGGCCACGAGCAGTACTTC. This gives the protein CASSSRQGHEQYF.

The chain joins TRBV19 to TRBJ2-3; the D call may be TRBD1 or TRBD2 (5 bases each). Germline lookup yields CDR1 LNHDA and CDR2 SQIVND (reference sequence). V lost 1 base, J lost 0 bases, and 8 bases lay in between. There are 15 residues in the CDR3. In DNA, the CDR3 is TGTGCCAGTAGTATAGCGGGGCCTAGCACAGATACGCAGTATTTT. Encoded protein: CASSIAGPSTDTQYF.

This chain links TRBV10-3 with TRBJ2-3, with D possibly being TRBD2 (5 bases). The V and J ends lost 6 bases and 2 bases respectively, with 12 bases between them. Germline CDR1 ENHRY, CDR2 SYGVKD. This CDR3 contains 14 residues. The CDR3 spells CAIRLALNTDTQYF. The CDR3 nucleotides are TGTGCCATCAGGCTAGCTTTAAACACAGATACGCAGTATTTT.

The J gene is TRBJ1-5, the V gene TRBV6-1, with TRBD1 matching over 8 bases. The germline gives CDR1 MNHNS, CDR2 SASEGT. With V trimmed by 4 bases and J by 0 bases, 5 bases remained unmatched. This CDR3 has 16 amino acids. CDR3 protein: CASSGRQGPSNQPQHF. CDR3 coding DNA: TGTGCCAGCAGTGGACGACAGGGGCCTAGCAATCAGCCCCAGCATTTT.

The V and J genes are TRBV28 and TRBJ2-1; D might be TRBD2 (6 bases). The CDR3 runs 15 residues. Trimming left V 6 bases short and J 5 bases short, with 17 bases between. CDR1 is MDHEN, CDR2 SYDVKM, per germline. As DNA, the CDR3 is TGTGCCAGCAGCTCAGCGGAGGGGATTGACAATGAGCAGTTCTTC. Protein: CASSSAEGIDNEQFF. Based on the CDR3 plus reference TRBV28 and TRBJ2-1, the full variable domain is DVKVTQSSRYLVKRTGEKVFLECVQDMDHENMFWYRQDPGLGLRLIYFSYDVKMKEKGDIPEGYSVSREKKERFSLILESASTNQTSMYLCASSSAEGIDNEQFFGPGTRLTVL.

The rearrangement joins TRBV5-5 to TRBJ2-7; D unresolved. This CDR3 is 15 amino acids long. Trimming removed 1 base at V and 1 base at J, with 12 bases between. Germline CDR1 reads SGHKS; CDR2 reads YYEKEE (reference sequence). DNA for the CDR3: TGTGCCAGCAGCTTGTCAGATACCCCGTCCTACGAGCAGTACTTC. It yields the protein CASSLSDTPSYEQYF.

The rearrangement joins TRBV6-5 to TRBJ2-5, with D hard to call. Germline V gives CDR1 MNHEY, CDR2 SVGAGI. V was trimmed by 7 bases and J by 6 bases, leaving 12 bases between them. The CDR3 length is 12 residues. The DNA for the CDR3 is TGTGCCAGCAAAAATGAGCAACAGACCCAGTACTTC. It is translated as CASKNEQQTQYF.

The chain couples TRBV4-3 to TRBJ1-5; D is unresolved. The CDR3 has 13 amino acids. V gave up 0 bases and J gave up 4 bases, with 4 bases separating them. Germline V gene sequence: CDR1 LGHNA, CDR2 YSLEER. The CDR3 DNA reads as TGCGCCAGCAGCCAAGATCTTAATCAGCCCCAGCATTTT. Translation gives CASSQDLNQPQHF.

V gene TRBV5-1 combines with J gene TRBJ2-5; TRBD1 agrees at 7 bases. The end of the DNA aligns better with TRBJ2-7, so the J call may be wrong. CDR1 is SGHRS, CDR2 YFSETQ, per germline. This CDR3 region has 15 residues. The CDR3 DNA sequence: TGCGCCAGCAGCCAACTAGTGACAGGGCATTACGAGCAGTACTTC. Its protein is CASSQLVTGHYEQYF.